This T cell receptor (beta chain) was retrieved from a study of regulatory T cells in long-lasting Graves disease. Study conclusions and caveats: Persistent disease favored TRBV28, TRBJ1-2 and TRBJ2-5. Newly diagnosed patients shared around 910 public clonotypes; persistent patients shared approximately 2,700.

Arm-PCR of CDR3 regions and iRepertoire HTBI primers were the basis on which TCR beta libraries were built. TCRdb processed the multiplex PCR reads anew with MiXCR; each CDR3 protein has one entry. The sample yields 400,000 to 500,000 distinct CDR3 sequences, about 16% seen once. The germline V gene has CDR1 ENHRY and CDR2 SYGVKD. The CDR3 totals 13 residues. The V segment lost 7 bases and the J segment 4 bases; nucleotides outside the gene matches: 7. The time point denotes: newly diagnosed GD, antithyroid drugs for less than 3 months. TCR sequences were obtained from RNA taken from PBMCs. In regard to this clonotype: Its antigen is still unknown.

The sample was also linked to a second study, of T cells in Graves' hyperthyroidism and ophthalmopathy.

The source is a woman in her 30s with Graves disease. The chain carries TRBV10-3 and TRBJ2-7, with 7 bases that match TRBD1. The source material was peripheral blood mononuclear cells (PBMCs), sampled at new diagnosis, from a patient treated with antithyroid drugs. Here the CDR3 reads CAINGDRVYEQYF. CDR3 sequence (DNA): TGTGCCATCAATGGGGACAGAGTATACGAGCAGTACTTC.